Ten or more counts support the clone carrying this T cell receptor (beta chain). What it binds is unknown. The CDR3 is made up of 14 amino acids. Germline lookup yields CDR1 SEHNR and CDR2 FQNEAQ (reference sequence). With 7 bases clipped from V and 0 bases from J, the junction kept 3 bases outside the gene matches. Every contributor of samples was a Caucasian grown-up residing in Nashville, Tennessee. Every subset had its genomic DNA shared out evenly among several immunoSEQ plates. The DNA input per sorted-subset replicate PCR was 150 to 200 ng, corresponding to 28,000 or so T cell genomes. Measured with immunoSEQ multiplex PCR; TCRdb has only the in-frame clones, and not every one. This sample has fewer than 850,000 clones, with 60% to 80% found just once. The entry originates in a study of shared clonotypes between healthy human individuals. General study points: Estimated clonotype richness was generally higher in naive than memory subsets.

The material sequenced was memory CD4+ T cells sorted from blood. This sample's subset: CD45RA-negative fraction. The chain employs TRBV7-9 and TRBJ2-1, with 7 bases that match TRBD2. The origin of this receptor is a woman aged 25 to 39 in good health. Here the CDR3 DNA reads TGTGCCAGCACGCGGGGGAGCTCCTACAATGAGCAGTTCTTC. Amino acid sequence: CASTRGSSYNEQFF.